This TCR beta chain was profiled in a study of T cells in Graves' hyperthyroidism and ophthalmopathy. About the study: Pretreatment peripheral blood was obtained at initial diagnosis. Whole-study results and caveats: Median prediction lead before ophthalmopathy onset was 5.5 to 7 months with the model. Most clonotypes expanded in thyroid above 0.001 were likewise present in blood.

TCR beta CDR3 sequences were amplified from RNA transcripts. With the HTBI primer set, the TCR CDR3 went through a first round of RT-PCR. Each CDR3 protein gets one entry after TCRdb re-called the multiplex PCR reads with MiXCR. The sample shows approximately 380,000 distinct CDR3 sequences, 18% of them seen only once. Enrolled ophthalmopathy patients presented with a Clinical Activity Score of at least 3, a NOSPECS grade of at least 4, and disease duration under 3 months. This clonotype was recorded once. Its specificity is unknown. The sequenced material came from blood. The receptor's source is a man aged 18 to 30 with Graves' ophthalmopathy.

This CDR3 reads CASRDLLTGGSYNEQFF. DNA for the CDR3: TGTGCCAGCAGGGACCTATTAACAGGGGGATCCTACAATGAGCAGTTCTTC. The J gene is TRBJ2-1, the V gene TRBV12-3 or TRBV12-4; 8 nucleotides agree with TRBD1. J lost 1 base, V lost 6 bases, and 11 bases had no gene match. The CDR3 is made up of 17 amino acids.